This is a list of T cell receptor beta chains from one sample in a study of cytomegalovirus exposure and HLA in healthy donors. TCRdb keeps only in-frame clones here, not all; method: immunoSEQ multiplex PCR. The sample lists 150,000 to 200,000 clones, 60% to 80% occurring once. Sample: PBMCs. The source is a man aged 18 to 30 in good health and CMV-seropositive. The CDR3 runs from the conserved cysteine through the conserved F or W. A D gene is named only where the DNA matches it firmly. The listing skips clone size in some rows; elsewhere it reads once, few, many or a size class.

>TRBJ2-7|NA|TRBD2|TRBV30
CAWRLAPYEQYF
TGTGCCTGGCGACTAGCACCCTACGAGCAGTACTTC
>TRBJ1-5|NA|NA|TRBV30
CAWGYRESQPQHF
TGTGCCTGGGGATACAGGGAGAGTCAGCCCCAGCATTTT
>TRBJ1-2|NA|NA|TRBV9
CASSGPGVGGYTF
TGTGCCAGCAGCGGCCCAGGGGTGGGGGGCTACACCTTC
>TRBJ2-7|NA|NA|TRBV4-3
CASSQSAHSGDYEQYF
TGCGCCAGCAGCCAATCCGCCCACTCAGGGGACTACGAGCAGTACTTC
>TRBJ2-7|NA|NA|TRBV19
CASSRRSAYEQYF
TGTGCCAGTAGTCGGAGGTCAGCCTACGAGCAGTACTTC
>TRBJ2-4|NA|NA|TRBV4-3
CASSQVFGGSAKNIQYF
TGCGCCAGCAGCCAAGTTTTCGGGGGTTCGGCCAAAAACATTCAGTACTTC
>TRBJ2-3|NA|TRBD1|TRBV25-1
CATMTGSTDTQYF
TGTGCCACCATGACAGGGAGCACAGATACGCAGTATTTT
>TRBJ2-3|NA|TRBD2|TRBV7-9
CASSLWGSGRIDTQYF
TGTGCCAGCAGCTTATGGGGCAGCGGGAGGATCGATACGCAGTATTTT
>TRBJ1-1|NA|TRBD1|TRBV2
CASSEQGENTEAFF
TGTGCCAGCAGTGAACAGGGGGAGAACACTGAAGCTTTCTTT
>TRBJ1-1|NA|TRBD1|TRBV5-1
CASSFGQAEAFF
TGCGCCAGCAGCTTTGGACAGGCCGAAGCTTTCTTT
>TRBJ2-3|NA|TRBD2|TRBV2
CASGLTSFTDTQYF
TGTGCCAGCGGATTGACTAGCTTCACAGATACGCAGTATTTT
>TRBJ2-3|NA|TRBD1|TRBV7-9
CSSSPPGQGTYTQYF
TGTTCCAGCAGCCCTCCGGGACAGGGGACGTATACGCAGTATTTT
>TRBJ2-1|NA|TRBD2|TRBV7-7
CASSLGDYPVGEQFF
TGTGCCAGCAGCTTAGGGGACTACCCAGTGGGAGAGCAGTTCTTC
>TRBJ2-1|NA|NA|TRBV6-5
CASSSRPSAYNEQFF
TGTGCCAGCAGTTCCCGACCGAGCGCCTACAATGAGCAGTTCTTC
>TRBJ1-1|once|NA|TRBV10-3
CAIRDILYRPEAFF
TGTGCCATCAGGGACATCTTATACCGACCTGAAGCTTTCTTT
>TRBJ1-2|NA|NA|TRBV5-1
CASSFKAEANYGYTF
TGCGCCAGCAGCTTCAAGGCGGAAGCTAACTATGGCTACACCTTC
>TRBJ1-2|NA|NA|TRBV6-5
CASSRSRREVGYTF
TGTGCCAGCAGTAGGAGTCGGCGCGAGGTCGGCTACACCTTC
>TRBJ2-1|NA|TRBD1|TRBV4-1
CASSHVRGQGLRNNEQFF
TGCGCCAGCAGCCACGTCCGGGGACAGGGTTTGAGGAACAATGAGCAGTTCTTC
>TRBJ1-1|NA|NA|TRBV29-1
CSTRDQLETEAFF
TGCAGCACCCGAGACCAGCTAGAAACAGAAGCTTTCTTT
>TRBJ2-1|NA|NA|TRBV19
CASSSLALTYNEQFF
TGTGCCAGTAGTTCATTAGCGTTAACCTACAATGAGCAGTTCTTC
>TRBJ1-4|NA|TRBD1|TRBV7-9
CASSFTGEATNEKLFF
TGTGCCAGCAGCTTTACAGGGGAAGCAACTAATGAAAAACTGTTTTTT
>TRBJ2-3|NA|NA|TRBV21-1
CANPWGGSTDTQYF
TGTGCCAACCCATGGGGGGGTAGCACAGATACGCAGTATTTT
>TRBJ1-6|NA|TRBD1|TRBV18
CASSPTGTGGSPLHF
TGTGCCAGCTCACCAACCGGGACAGGGGGGTCACCCCTCCACTTT
>TRBJ1-5|NA|NA|TRBV23-1
CASSQSAGYQPQHF
TGCGCCAGCAGTCAATCGGCAGGATATCAGCCCCAGCATTTT
>TRBJ2-6|NA|NA|TRBV5-6
CASSPGYGSGANVLTF
TGTGCCAGCAGCCCAGGGTACGGCTCTGGGGCCAACGTCCTGACTTTC
>TRBJ2-7|NA|TRBD1|TRBV19
CASSPAGTGRYEQYF
TGTGCCAGTAGTCCCGCCGGGACAGGGCGCTACGAGCAGTACTTC
>TRBJ2-7|NA|TRBD2|TRBV5-1
CASSLGLAGAYEQYF
TGCGCCAGCAGCTTGGGACTAGCGGGAGCGTACGAGCAGTACTTC
>TRBJ1-1|NA|NA|TRBV2
CASSENYYTEAFF
TGTGCCAGCAGTGAAAACTATTACACTGAAGCTTTCTTT
>TRBJ2-1|NA|TRBD2|TRBV29-1
CSGSTSGFLVSSYNEQFF
TGCAGCGGTTCGACTAGCGGGTTCCTGGTTAGCTCCTACAATGAGCAGTTCTTC
>TRBJ2-1|NA|TRBD2|TRBV4-3
CASSHERGTFREQFF
TGCGCCAGCAGCCATGAGCGGGGGACCTTTCGGGAGCAGTTCTTC
>TRBJ1-2|NA|NA|TRBV2
CASRPGSAGSYGYTF
TGTGCCAGCAGGCCCGGGAGTGCAGGGAGTTATGGCTACACCTTC
>TRBJ1-1|NA|TRBD1|TRBV6-5
CASSLQGAQAEAFF
TGTGCCAGCAGTTTACAGGGGGCCCAAGCTGAAGCTTTCTTT
>TRBJ2-2|NA|NA|TRBV5-1
CASSLGQHTGELFF
TGCGCCAGCAGCTTGGGACAGCACACCGGGGAGCTGTTTTTT
>TRBJ2-1|NA|NA|TRBV5-6
CASSFDWETNEQFF
TGTGCCAGCAGCTTCGACTGGGAGACCAATGAGCAGTTCTTC
>TRBJ2-7|NA|NA|TRBV6-1
CASSSRYSSYEQYF
TGTGCCAGCAGCAGCAGGTATAGCTCCTACGAGCAGTACTTC
>TRBJ2-7|NA|NA|TRBV30
CASRWGGNSYEQYF
TGTGCCTCGCGATGGGGAGGCAACTCCTACGAGCAGTACTTC
>TRBJ1-5|NA|NA|TRBV13
CASSLASSNQPQHF
TGTGCCAGCAGCTTAGCTTCCAGCAATCAGCCCCAGCATTTT
>TRBJ1-2|NA|NA|TRBV7-8
CASSRGGENYGYTF
TGTGCCAGCAGCCGGGGCGGGGAAAACTATGGCTACACCTTC
>TRBJ1-3|NA|NA|TRBV6-1
CASKVLGDSGNTIYF
TGTGCCAGCAAAGTCCTAGGGGACTCTGGAAACACCATATATTTT
>TRBJ2-3|NA|TRBD1|TRBV5-1
CASSLERGPTDTQYF
TGCGCCAGCAGCTTGGAAAGGGGGCCCACAGATACGCAGTATTTT
>TRBJ1-5|NA|TRBD1|TRBV7-9
CASETGVSNQPQHF
TGTGCCAGCGAGACAGGGGTTAGCAATCAGCCCCAGCATTTT
>TRBJ2-3|NA|TRBD2|TRBV7-3
CASSLTSGYTDTQYF
TGTGCCAGCAGCTTAACTAGCGGGTACACAGATACGCAGTATTTT
>TRBJ2-7|NA|TRBD2|TRBV18
CASSPGLAGPYEQYF
TGTGCCAGCTCACCCGGACTAGCGGGACCCTACGAGCAGTACTTC
>TRBJ2-1|NA|NA|TRBV5-4
CASSLQASYNEQFF
TGTGCCAGCAGCTTACAGGCCTCCTACAATGAGCAGTTCTTC
>TRBJ2-7|NA|TRBD2|TRBV5-5
CASSSPESGRPYEQYF
TGTGCCAGCAGTTCTCCAGAGAGCGGGAGGCCCTACGAGCAGTACTTC
>TRBJ2-1|NA|TRBD2|TRBV9
CASSVGPAGGDNEQFF
TGTGCCAGCAGCGTAGGCCCAGCGGGGGGGGACAATGAGCAGTTCTTC
>TRBJ1-5|few|NA|TRBV6-5
CASSYSAGYGQPQHF
TGTGCCAGCAGTTACTCGGCAGGTTATGGGCAGCCCCAGCATTTT
>TRBJ2-7|NA|NA|TRBV5-1
CASSLERTNSYEQYF
TGCGCCAGCAGCTTGGAGCGTACGAACTCCTACGAGCAGTACTTC
>TRBJ1-2|NA|NA|TRBV30
CACDIPGYTF
TGTGCCTGCGACATTCCTGGCTACACCTTC
>TRBJ1-2|NA|NA|TRBV18
CASSPDRTYGYTF
TGTGCCAGCTCACCAGACAGGACATATGGCTACACCTTC
>TRBJ2-7|NA|NA|TRBV4-1
CASSQESVVLTDYEQYF
TGCGCCAGCAGCCAAGAATCGGTGGTTTTGACAGATTACGAGCAGTACTTC
>TRBJ1-2|few|NA|TRBV5-5
CASSGKTALLGGYTF
TGTGCCAGCAGCGGAAAGACAGCGCTTTTAGGGGGCTACACCTTC
>TRBJ2-7|NA|NA|TRBV1
CTSSRAGTGSRGGFLKGVYEQYF
TGCACCAGCAGCCGAGCGGGGACAGGGAGCAGAGGGGGCTTTCTGAAGGGGGTCTACGAGCAGTACTTC